A single sample is the source of the 26 T cell receptor beta chains below, sequenced in a study of blood T cells in healthy people across ages. Then a second PCR, running about 6 to 12 cycles, was carried out with a sample-barcoded 5' primer and a J-beta primer mix. TCRdb used MiXCR to reprocess the 5' RACE reads, holding one entry per CDR3 protein. Of more than 750,000 distinct CDR3 sequences in the sample, 25% to 30% were seen once. These same records also appear under a second study, on T cells of mothers and their children.

Sequenced sample: blood. These receptor sequences come from a woman between 35 and 50 years old in good health.

This clonotype was seen a few times. The chain recombines TRBV15 with TRBJ2-6, with D unclear. This CDR3 has 18 residues. Trimming left V 5 bases short and J 4 bases short, with 21 bases between. Germline V gene lookup returns CDR1 LNHNV and CDR2 YYDKDF (reference sequence). The CDR3 here is CATSRDKISRAGANVLTF. DNA of the CDR3: TGTGCCACCAGCCGTGATAAGATCTCCCGGGCCGGGGCCAACGTCCTGACTTTC. The full variable domain, in which reference TRBV15 and TRBJ2-6 provide the parts outside the CDR3, is DAMVIQNPRYQVTQFGKPVTLSCSQTLNHNVMYWYQQKSSQAPKLLFHYYDKDFNNEADTPDNFQSRRPNTSFCFLDIRSPGLGDTAMYLCATSRDKISRAGANVLTFGAGSRLTVL.

The table lists this clonotype with many counts. This chain joins TRBV28 and TRBJ2-4, with D tentatively TRBD1 (5 bases). Looked up from germline, CDR1 is MDHEN and CDR2 is SYDVKM. The V end lost 3 bases, the J end lost 0 bases, and 9 bases lay between the germline ends. The CDR3 loop spans 15 amino acids. The CDR3 DNA follows: TGTGCCAGCAGTTTCCCCACAGGAGCCAAAAACATTCAGTACTTC. As protein: CASSFPTGAKNIQYF.

This clonotype has a handful of counts. The chain carries TRBV3-1 and TRBJ1-5; no definite D call. This CDR3 spans 14 amino acids. Trimming pared 4 bases from V and 3 bases from J, leaving 10 bases between. Germline CDR1 reads LGHDT; CDR2 reads YNNKEL (reference sequence). In DNA form, the CDR3 reads TGTGCCAGCAGCCGGGGAGACGTCAATCAGCCCCAGCATTTT. Residues: CASSRGDVNQPQHF.

V and J are TRBV6-4 and TRBJ2-2; D may correspond to TRBD1 or TRBD2 (5 bases each). The CDR3 is 14 residues long. Trimming stripped 4 bases from V and 6 bases from J, with 12 bases between. Germline loops: CDR1 MRHNA, CDR2 SNTAGT. Here the CDR3 reads CASSAMTAAGELFF. The CDR3, as DNA: TGTGCCAGCAGTGCGATGACAGCGGCCGGGGAGCTGTTTTTT.

This clonotype was observed many times. As DNA, the CDR3 is TGTGCCAGCAGCTCTCCGGGACAGGGGCGAAAATCCTATGGCTACACCTTC. As protein: CASSSPGQGRKSYGYTF. The rearrangement links TRBV7-8 to TRBJ1-2; 10 bases fit TRBD1. The J segment lost 4 bases and the V segment lost 4 bases, leaving 12 bases of the junction unmatched. This CDR3 spans 17 amino acids. CDR1 and CDR2 from the germline V gene are SGHVS and FQNEAQ.

This clonotype was seen at least ten times. The CDR3 region has the DNA TGTGCCAGCAGCCCGGGACAGGAAACGTCCTACGAGCAGTACTTC. Its protein is CASSPGQETSYEQYF. This chain connects TRBV7-2 to TRBJ2-7, with 8 bases aligning to TRBD1. This CDR3 region has 15 residues. CDR1 is SGHTA, CDR2 FQGNSA, per germline. V was pared by 5 bases and J by 1 base, with 7 bases of the junction left unmatched.

This clonotype was recorded a few times. V gene TRBV28 combines with J gene TRBJ2-7; TRBD1 matches at 7 bases. Germline trimming cut 4 bases from V and 2 bases from J; bases unmatched to any gene: 8. The CDR3 runs 15 residues. CDR1 is MDHEN, CDR2 SYDVKM, per germline. The chain's CDR3 is CASSWATGQTYEQYF. The CDR3 bases are TGTGCCAGCAGTTGGGCTACGGGACAGACCTACGAGCAGTACTTC.

CDR3 sequence (DNA): TGTGCCAGCAGCCTGGTAGCTCCGGGATCGGGCGGCTACACCTTC. Amino acid sequence: CASSLVAPGSGGYTF. V is TRBV5-6 and J is TRBJ1-2; D unclear. The CDR3 covers 15 residues. Per the germline V gene, CDR1 is SGHDT and CDR2 is YYEEEE. V lost 4 bases to trimming and J lost 8 bases, with 21 bases between them. Full variable domain (remainder filled in from reference TRBV5-6 and TRBJ1-2): DAGVTQSPTHLIKTRGQQVTLRCSPKSGHDTVSWYQQALGQGPQFIFQYYEEEERQRGNFPDRFSGHQFPNYSSELNVNALLLGDSALYLCASSLVAPGSGGYTFGSGTRLTVV.

In this sample, this clonotype turned up many times. The chain employs TRBV15 and TRBJ2-5; 8 bases line up with TRBD2. The V gene end was trimmed by 5 bases and the J gene end by 4 bases; junction bases not matched to a gene: 15. Germline loops: CDR1 LNHNV, CDR2 YYDKDF (reference sequence). The CDR3 totals 17 residues. The CDR3 loop is CATSARQAGLAGETQYF. The CDR3 bases are TGTGCCACCAGCGCGCGACAGGCGGGGCTAGCGGGAGAGACCCAGTACTTC.

This chain joins TRBV4-3 and TRBJ2-5; 9 bases align to TRBD2. The length of the CDR3 is 14 residues. The ends lost 0 bases at V and 11 bases at J; junction bases unmatched: 7. Per germline, CDR1 LGHNA and CDR2 YSLEER. The CDR3 is CASSQEASGNVQYF. Here the CDR3 DNA reads TGCGCCAGCAGCCAAGAGGCTAGCGGGAACGTGCAGTACTTC.

This clonotype was recorded many times. The chain uses TRBV20-1 and TRBJ1-2; D unresolved. Trimming shortened V by 4 bases and J by 5 bases, and 17 bases separated the two germline ends. The CDR3 is 14 residues long. Looked up from germline, CDR1 is DFQATT and CDR2 is SNEGSKA (reference sequence). This chain's CDR3 is CSAKYRQVGYGYTF. The CDR3 DNA sequence: TGCAGTGCTAAATATAGGCAGGTTGGATATGGCTACACCTTC.

This chain joins TRBV27 and TRBJ1-2, with D possibly matching TRBD1 (5 bases). The V end was cut by 5 bases, the J end by 6 bases, with 13 bases between. The CDR3 covers 13 residues. Germline loops: CDR1 MNHEY, CDR2 SMNVEV (reference sequence). The CDR3 region is CASSTRVGHGYTF. CDR3 in DNA: TGTGCCAGCAGTACCAGGGTTGGGCATGGCTACACCTTC.

Only a few counts were recorded for this clonotype. The chain uses TRBV28 and TRBJ2-7; D possibly matches TRBD1 or TRBD2 (7 bases each). V was shortened by 6 bases and J by 3 bases, with 24 bases between the two germline ends. CDR1 MDHEN and CDR2 SYDVKM come from the germline V gene. The CDR3 is 17 residues long. CDR3 sequence reads: CASRPRQGGVGYYEQYF. The CDR3 DNA reads TGTGCCAGCAGACCTCGACAGGGAGGGGTCGGGTACTACGAGCAGTACTTC.

This chain joins TRBV20-1 and TRBJ2-7, with TRBD1 matching 9 bases. V shed 3 bases and J 0 bases; nucleotides not matched to a gene: 6. This CDR3 comprises 15 residues. Germline V gene lookup returns CDR1 DFQATT and CDR2 SNEGSKA (reference sequence). Here the CDR3 DNA reads TGCAGTGCTAGTGGACAGGGGTCTAACTCCTACGAGCAGTACTTC. Translation gives CSASGQGSNSYEQYF.

The gene calls are TRBV12-3 or TRBV12-4 and TRBJ2-1; D tentatively fits TRBD1 or TRBD2 (5 bases each). V gave up 8 bases and J gave up 5 bases, with 13 bases separating them. The CDR3 has 13 amino acids. Written as DNA, the CDR3 is TGTGCCAGCGGGGCTAGCTGGAACAATGAGCAGTTCTTC. Translating it yields CASGASWNNEQFF.

This clonotype was seen a handful of times. The CDR3 here is CASRERGVPDEQYF. The CDR3 DNA is TGTGCCAGCAGGGAACGCGGGGTACCCGACGAGCAGTACTTC. V gene TRBV28 combines with J gene TRBJ2-7, with a weak D call TRBD2 (6 bases). The CDR3 runs 14 residues. Looked up from germline, CDR1 is MDHEN and CDR2 is SYDVKM. Deletions cut 6 bases from V and 5 bases from J, with 17 bases between.

V usage is TRBV7-2 and J usage is TRBJ1-1, with D unresolved. Per germline, CDR1 SGHTA and CDR2 FQGNSA. The V and J ends lost 1 base and 6 bases respectively, with 9 bases between them. This CDR3 region has 13 residues. This CDR3 reads CASSLGLWPEAFF. The CDR3 DNA is TGTGCCAGCAGCTTAGGCCTATGGCCTGAAGCTTTCTTT. The variable domain in full, completed from reference TRBV7-2 and TRBJ1-1, reads GAGVSQSPSNKVTEKGKDVELRCDPISGHTALYWYRQSLGQGLEFLIYFQGNSAPDKSGLPSDRFSAERTGGSVSTLTIQRTQQEDSAVYLCASSLGLWPEAFFGQGTRLTVV.

As concerns this clonotype: This may be a read error: a much more frequent sequence differs by one nucleotide. V is TRBV29-1 and J is TRBJ2-5; 7 bases agree with TRBD2. With V trimmed by 5 bases and J by 11 bases, 20 bases remained unmatched. CDR1 and CDR2 from the germline V gene are SQVTM and ANQGSEA. The length of the CDR3 is 15 residues. Here the CDR3 reads CSVNTLAVINNEQYF. CDR3 sequence (DNA): TGCAGCGTTAATACCCTAGCGGTAATAAACAATGAGCAGTACTTC. The complete variable domain, with remaining parts taken from reference TRBV29-1 and TRBJ2-5, reads SAVISQKPSRDICQRGTSLTIQCQVDSQVTMMFWYRQQPGQSLTLIATANQGSEATYESGFVIDKFPISRPNLTFSTLTVSNMSPEDSSIYLCSVNTLAVINNEQYFGPGTRLLVL.

The chain uses TRBV28 and TRBJ2-7; perhaps D is TRBD1 or TRBD2 (5 bases each). Looked up from germline, CDR1 is MDHEN and CDR2 is SYDVKM. The CDR3 is made up of 15 amino acids. V was clipped by 8 bases and J by 3 bases, with 20 bases between them. CDR3 region: CASRMTGPAVYEQYF. The CDR3 DNA sequence: TGTGCCAGCCGAATGACGGGACCCGCCGTCTACGAGCAGTACTTC.

The CDR3 DNA follows: TGTGCCAGCAGTAGACAGGGGGGGGGACAGCCCCAGCATTTT. This encodes CASSRQGGGQPQHF. The chain joins TRBV6-6 to TRBJ1-5; 9 bases fit TRBD1. This CDR3 has 14 residues. V lost 5 bases, J lost 7 bases, and 6 bases stayed unmatched. The V gene's germline CDR1 is MNHNY and CDR2 SVGAGI (reference sequence).

This clonotype was counted between two and nine times. The V and J genes are TRBV11-2 and TRBJ2-7, with TRBD2 matching 10 bases. Germline V CDR1 and CDR2: SGHAT, FQNNGV. The CDR3 contains 14 residues. The trim removed 4 bases at V and 5 bases at J, leaving 5 bases unmatched. Here the CDR3 reads CASSSLGLADEQYF. The CDR3 nucleotides are TGTGCCAGCAGCTCACTCGGACTAGCGGACGAGCAGTACTTC.

This clonotype was recorded a few times. This sequence joins TRBV29-1 and TRBJ1-1; D is unresolved. CDR3 length: 12 amino acids. Germline V gene data show CDR1 as SQVTM and CDR2 as ANQGSEA. The ends were cut back, 7 bases at V and 4 bases at J, with 13 bases in the middle. In nucleotides, the CDR3 is TGCAGCGCCAGCGGGTTGAGCACTGAAGCTTTCTTT. Translated, it gives CSASGLSTEAFF.

This clonotype has just a few counts. CDR3 region: CSARPPAGVTDTQYF. The CDR3 nucleotides read TGCAGTGCTAGACCCCCAGCGGGGGTCACAGATACGCAGTATTTT. The chain carries TRBV20-1 and TRBJ2-3, with 8 bases identical to TRBD2. Per the germline V gene, CDR1 is DFQATT and CDR2 is SNEGSKA (reference sequence). There are 15 residues in the CDR3. Germline trimming cut 2 bases from V and 2 bases from J; bases unmatched to any gene: 6.

This clonotype was detected only a few times. The chain is built from TRBV24-1 and TRBJ2-4, with D perhaps given as TRBD1 or TRBD2 (5 bases each). This CDR3 has 15 amino acids. CDR1 is KGHDR, CDR2 SFDVKD, per germline. V was trimmed by 5 bases and J by 3 bases, leaving 13 bases between them. The CDR3 sequence is CATSAGTDVKNIQYF. The CDR3 DNA reads as TGTGCCACCAGTGCGGGGACCGATGTCAAAAACATTCAGTACTTC.

This clonotype was detected many times. The rearrangement links TRBV2 to TRBJ2-7; the D is unclear. In germline, CDR1 is SNHLY, CDR2 FYNNEI. The CDR3 consists of 12 residues. Trimming cost V 8 bases and J 1 base, with 9 bases left between them. The CDR3 here is CASRDDSYEQYF. CDR3 bases: TGTGCCAGCCGCGATGATTCCTACGAGCAGTACTTC.

This clonotype showed up just a few times. The rearrangement uses TRBV20-1 and TRBJ1-1; possible D gene TRBD1, 6 bases. The length of the CDR3 is 13 residues. The germline CDR1 and CDR2 sequences are DFQATT and SNEGSKA (reference sequence). Trimming shortened V by 2 bases and J by 1 base, and 8 bases separated the two germline ends. DNA of the CDR3: TGCAGTGCTAGAACAGGGCCGAACACTGAAGCTTTCTTT. Protein: CSARTGPNTEAFF.